Following are 9 T cell receptor beta chains from one sample sequenced in a study of cytotoxic CD8 clonotypes in ibrutinib-treated CLL. Some clones are missing from TCRdb's copy, which holds only in-frame ones; the method was immunoSEQ multiplex PCR. Seen here are around 330,000 clones, over 55% observed once, and the top ten hold 5% to 6.5%. The sequences come from PBMCs, collected after 36 months of ibrutinib treatment. The receptors originated from a human donor with chronic lymphocytic leukemia.

V and J are TRBV18 and TRBJ1-3, with D tentatively TRBD1 (5 bases). CDR1 is KGHSH, CDR2 LQKENI, per germline. V was shortened by 2 bases and J by 6 bases, with 11 bases between the two germline ends. CDR3 length: 14 residues. CDR3 in amino acids: CASSPGGNINTIYF. Written as DNA, the CDR3 is TGTGCCAGCTCACCAGGGGGAAATATAAACACCATATATTTT.

This clone showed up just a few times. This sequence joins TRBV7-6 and TRBJ2-1, with 9 bases identical to TRBD2. The CDR3 sequence is 14 residues long. Germline CDR1 SGHVS, CDR2 FNYEAQ. With V trimmed by 4 bases and J by 6 bases, 4 bases remained unmatched. The CDR3 coding sequence is TGTGCCAGCAGCTCCCGCGGGGGGGCCAATGAGCAGTTCTTC. Amino acids: CASSSRGGANEQFF.

Only one count was recorded for this clone. The V gene is TRBV6-6, the J gene TRBJ2-1; possibly TRBD2 for D (6 bases). The V gene's germline CDR1 is MNHNY and CDR2 SVGAGI (reference sequence). The V end lost 4 bases, the J end lost 4 bases, and 14 bases lay between the germline ends. The CDR3 totals 15 residues. The CDR3 DNA reads TGTGCCAGCAGTTTAAGTGGGAGGCAATACAATGAGCAGTTCTTC. Its translation: CASSLSGRQYNEQFF.

The chain has TRBV6-6 and TRBJ1-2, with D maybe TRBD1 (6 bases). The germline V and J ends were trimmed by 2 bases and 7 bases, with 17 bases remaining between them. From germline, CDR1 is MNHNY and CDR2 SVGAGI (reference sequence). The CDR3 extends over 15 amino acids. CDR3 residues: CASSYPPQGSTGYTF. The CDR3 coding sequence is TGTGCCAGCAGTTACCCCCCCCAGGGGTCCACTGGCTACACCTTC.

The V and J genes are TRBV25-1 and TRBJ2-1; 13 nucleotides agree with TRBD2. V trimming: 1 base; J trimming: 9 bases; junction bases outside the gene matches: 3. Looked up from germline, CDR1 is MGHDK and CDR2 is SYGVNS. This CDR3 region has 15 residues. Here the CDR3 reads CASSEFTSGRGEQFF. DNA of the CDR3: TGTGCCAGCAGTGAATTCACTAGCGGGAGGGGTGAGCAGTTCTTC.

J is TRBJ2-1 and V is TRBV29-1, with D uncertain. Trimming took 8 bases from V and 7 from J, leaving 12 bases between them. The germline gives CDR1 SQVTM, CDR2 ANQGSEA. This CDR3 spans 11 amino acids. The CDR3: CSLPLGNEQFF. CDR3 coding DNA: TGCAGCCTACCCCTAGGGAATGAGCAGTTCTTC.

This clone turned up a few times. This chain uses TRBV29-1 with TRBJ2-7; D is ambiguous. CDR1 SQVTM and CDR2 ANQGSEA come from the germline V gene. This CDR3 is 13 amino acids long. Trimming removed 6 bases from V and 5 bases from J, with 17 bases in between. The CDR3 sequence is CSVNGVATHEQYF. CDR3 nucleotide sequence: TGCAGCGTGAACGGAGTAGCAACCCACGAGCAGTACTTC.

The gene calls are TRBV27 and TRBJ2-7, with D perhaps TRBD1 or TRBD2 (6 bases each). CDR3 length: 15 amino acids. Looked up from germline, CDR1 is MNHEY and CDR2 is SMNVEV (reference sequence). V was cut by 2 bases and J by 2 bases, with 13 bases left in between. CDR3 in amino acids: CASSLRGVLPYEQYF. CDR3 nucleotides: TGTGCCAGCAGTTTAAGGGGGGTCCTTCCCTACGAGCAGTACTTC.

This clone was detected only once. This rearrangement joins TRBV5-1 to TRBJ2-3; 14 bases fit TRBD2. CDR3 size: 18 residues. The V segment lost 4 bases and the J segment 4 bases; nucleotides outside the gene matches: 11. The V gene's germline CDR1 is SGHRS and CDR2 YFSETQ. Written as DNA, the CDR3 is TGCGCCAGCAGCCTCGCACCGGGACTAGCGGGAGACCCAGATACGCAGTATTTT. This codes for CASSLAPGLAGDPDTQYF.